The clone carrying this T cell receptor beta chain was picked up one time. RNA, at about 0.5 to 1 ug, was reverse transcribed with random hexamers. TCRdb fed the immunoSEQ multiplex PCR reads into MiXCR, producing one record per CDR3 protein. The sample includes tens of thousands of distinct CDR3 sequences, roughly 94% of them seen just once. This sample is drawn from a study of CD8 T cells in Susac syndrome. Per germline, CDR1 MGHDK and CDR2 SYGVNS. Trimming took 4 bases from V and 6 from J, leaving 10 bases between them. The CDR3 is made up of 14 amino acids. The rearrangement links TRBV25-1 to TRBJ1-6; D is unclear. The sequenced sample was CD4+ T cells from PBMCs. The origin of this receptor is a human donor with Susac syndrome. The CDR3 region is CASSGRGFNSPLHF. The DNA for the CDR3 is TGTGCCAGCAGTGGTCGGGGATTTAATTCACCCCTCCACTTT.